This T cell receptor beta chain came from a study of OX40 agonist ivuxolimab in advanced cancers. Study in general: Patients assigned to dose escalation were diagnosed with hepatocellular carcinoma, melanoma, renal cell or head and neck cancer.

Trimming at V came to 4 bases and at J to 0 bases, leaving 5 bases not matched to a gene. Germline assignment: CDR1 MDHEN and CDR2 SYDVKM. This CDR3 spans 17 amino acids. Clones were read by immunoSEQ multiplex PCR, and TCRdb kept only the in-frame ones, dropping some. The table has around 100,000 clones, around 95% seen once; the top ten hold approximately 2%. The V and J genes are TRBV28 and TRBJ2-6, with 8 bases lining up with TRBD1. This material consisted of CD4+ or CD8+ T cells sorted from blood, taken in a trial of the OX40 agonist ivuxolimab. The origin of this receptor is an adult with an advanced solid tumor such as melanoma, head and neck, liver or kidney cancer. CDR3 loop: CASSWTGRSSGANVLTF. The CDR3 bases are TGTGCCAGCAGTTGGACAGGGCGAAGCTCTGGGGCCAACGTCCTGACTTTC.